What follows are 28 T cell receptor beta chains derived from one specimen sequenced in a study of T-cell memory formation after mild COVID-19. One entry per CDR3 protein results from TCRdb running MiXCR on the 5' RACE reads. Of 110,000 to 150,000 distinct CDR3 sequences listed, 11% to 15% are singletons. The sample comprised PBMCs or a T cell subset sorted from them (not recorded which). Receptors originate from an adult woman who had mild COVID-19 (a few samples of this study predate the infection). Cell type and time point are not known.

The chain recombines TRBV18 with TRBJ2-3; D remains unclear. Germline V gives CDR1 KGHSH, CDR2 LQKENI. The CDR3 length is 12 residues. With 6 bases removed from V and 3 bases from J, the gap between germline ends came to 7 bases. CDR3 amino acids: CASSAQTDTQYF. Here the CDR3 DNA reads TGTGCCAGCTCGGCACAGACAGATACGCAGTATTTT. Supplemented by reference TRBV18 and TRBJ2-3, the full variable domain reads NAGVMQNPRHLVRRRGQEARLRCSPMKGHSHVYWYRQLPEEGLKFMVYLQKENIIDESGMPKERFSAEFPKEGPSILRIQQVVRGDSAAYFCASSAQTDTQYFGPGTRLTVL.

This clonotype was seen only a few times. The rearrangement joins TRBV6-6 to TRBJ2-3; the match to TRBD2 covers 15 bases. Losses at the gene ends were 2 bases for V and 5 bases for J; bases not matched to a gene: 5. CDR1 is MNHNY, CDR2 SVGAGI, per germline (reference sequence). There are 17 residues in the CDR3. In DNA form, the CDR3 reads TGTGCCAGCAGTTACCGGACTAGCGGGGGGGGCGAAGATACGCAGTATTTT. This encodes CASSYRTSGGGEDTQYF.

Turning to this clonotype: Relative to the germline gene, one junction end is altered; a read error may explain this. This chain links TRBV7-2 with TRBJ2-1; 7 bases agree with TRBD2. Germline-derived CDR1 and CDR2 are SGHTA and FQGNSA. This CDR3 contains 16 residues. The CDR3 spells CASSLGGSPSYTEQFF. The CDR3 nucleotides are TGTGCCAGCAGCTTGGGCGGGAGCCCCTCCTACACTGAGCAGTTCTTC.

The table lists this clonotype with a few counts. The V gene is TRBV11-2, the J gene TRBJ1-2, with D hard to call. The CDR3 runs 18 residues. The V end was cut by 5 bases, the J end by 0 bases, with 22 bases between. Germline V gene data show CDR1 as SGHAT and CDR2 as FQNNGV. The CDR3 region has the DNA TGTGCCAGCAGCCATTCACCCTCGGTTAAGGGAGCTAACTATGGCTACACCTTC. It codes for CASSHSPSVKGANYGYTF.

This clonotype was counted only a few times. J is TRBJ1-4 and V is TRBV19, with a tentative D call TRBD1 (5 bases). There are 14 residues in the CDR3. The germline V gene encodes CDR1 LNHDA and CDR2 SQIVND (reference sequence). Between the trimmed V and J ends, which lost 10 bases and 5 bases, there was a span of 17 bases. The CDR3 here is CATGTSQENEKLFF. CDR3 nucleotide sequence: TGTGCCACCGGGACCTCCCAAGAGAATGAAAAACTGTTTTTT.

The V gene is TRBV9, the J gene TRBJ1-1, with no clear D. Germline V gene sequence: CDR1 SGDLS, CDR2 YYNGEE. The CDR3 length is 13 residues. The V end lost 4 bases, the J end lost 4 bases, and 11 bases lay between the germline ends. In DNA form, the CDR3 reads TGTGCCAGCAGCATGCCCGGGCGCACTGAAGCTTTCTTT. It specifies CASSMPGRTEAFF.

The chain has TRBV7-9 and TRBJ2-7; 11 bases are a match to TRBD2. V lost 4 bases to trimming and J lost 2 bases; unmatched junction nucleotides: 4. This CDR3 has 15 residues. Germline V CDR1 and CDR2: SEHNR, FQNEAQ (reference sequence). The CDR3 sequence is CASSSLAGGPYEQYF. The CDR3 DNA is TGTGCCAGCAGCTCCTTAGCGGGGGGGCCCTACGAGCAGTACTTC. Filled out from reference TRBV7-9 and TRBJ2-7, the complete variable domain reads DTGVSQNPRHKITKRGQNVTFRCDPISEHNRLYWYRQTLGQGPEFLTYFQNEAQLEKSRLLSDRFSAERPKGSFSTLEIQRTEQGDSAMYLCASSSLAGGPYEQYFGPGTRLTVT.

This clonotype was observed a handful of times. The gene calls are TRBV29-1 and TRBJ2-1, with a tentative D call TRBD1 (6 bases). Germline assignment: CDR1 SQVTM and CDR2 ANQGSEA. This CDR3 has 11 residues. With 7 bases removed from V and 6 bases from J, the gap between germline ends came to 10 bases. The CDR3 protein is CSGIQGNEQFF. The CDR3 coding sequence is TGCAGCGGGATACAGGGCAATGAGCAGTTCTTC.

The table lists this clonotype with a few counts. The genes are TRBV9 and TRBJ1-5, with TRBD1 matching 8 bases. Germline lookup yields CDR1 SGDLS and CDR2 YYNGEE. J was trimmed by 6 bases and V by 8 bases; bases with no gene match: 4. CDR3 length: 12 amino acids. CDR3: CASGQGGQPQHF. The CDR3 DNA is TGTGCCAGTGGACAGGGTGGTCAGCCCCAGCATTTT.

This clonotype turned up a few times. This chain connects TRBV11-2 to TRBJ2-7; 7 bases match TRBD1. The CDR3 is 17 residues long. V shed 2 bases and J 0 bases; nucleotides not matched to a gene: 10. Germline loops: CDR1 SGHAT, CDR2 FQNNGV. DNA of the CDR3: TGTGCCAGCAGCTTACTATCGTTGGGACAGAGCTCCTACGAGCAGTACTTC. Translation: CASSLLSLGQSSYEQYF.

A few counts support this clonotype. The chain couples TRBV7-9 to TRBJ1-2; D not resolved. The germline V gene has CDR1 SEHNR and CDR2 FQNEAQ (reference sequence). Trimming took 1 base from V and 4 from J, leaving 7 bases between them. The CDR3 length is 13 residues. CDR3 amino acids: CASSLEVIYGYTF. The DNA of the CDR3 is TGTGCCAGCAGCTTAGAGGTAATCTATGGCTACACCTTC. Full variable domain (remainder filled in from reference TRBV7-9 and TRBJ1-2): DTGVSQNPRHKITKRGQNVTFRCDPISEHNRLYWYRQTLGQGPEFLTYFQNEAQLEKSRLLSDRFSAERPKGSFSTLEIQRTEQGDSAMYLCASSLEVIYGYTFGSGTRLTVV.

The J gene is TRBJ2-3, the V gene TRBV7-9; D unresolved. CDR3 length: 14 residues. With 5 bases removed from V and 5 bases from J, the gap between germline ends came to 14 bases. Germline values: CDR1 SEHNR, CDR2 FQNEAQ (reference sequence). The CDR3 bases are TGTGCCAGCAGCCTGACTCTGGGCATAGATACGCAGTATTTT. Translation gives CASSLTLGIDTQYF. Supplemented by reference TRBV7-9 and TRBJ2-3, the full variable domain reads DTGVSQNPRHKITKRGQNVTFRCDPISEHNRLYWYRQTLGQGPEFLTYFQNEAQLEKSRLLSDRFSAERPKGSFSTLEIQRTEQGDSAMYLCASSLTLGIDTQYFGPGTRLTVL.

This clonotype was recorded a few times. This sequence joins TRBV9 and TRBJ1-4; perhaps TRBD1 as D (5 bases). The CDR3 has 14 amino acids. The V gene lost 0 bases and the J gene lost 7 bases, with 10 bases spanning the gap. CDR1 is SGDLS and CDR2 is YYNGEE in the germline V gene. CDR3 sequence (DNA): TGTGCCAGCAGCGTAGGAGGGGACGTTGAAAAACTGTTTTTT. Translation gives CASSVGGDVEKLFF.

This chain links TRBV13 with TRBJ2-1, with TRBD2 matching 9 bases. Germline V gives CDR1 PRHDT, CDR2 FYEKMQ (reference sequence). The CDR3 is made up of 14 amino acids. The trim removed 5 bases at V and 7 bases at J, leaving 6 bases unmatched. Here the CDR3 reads CASSLGTSPNEQFF. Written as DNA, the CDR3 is TGTGCCAGCAGCCTCGGGACTAGCCCTAATGAGCAGTTCTTC.

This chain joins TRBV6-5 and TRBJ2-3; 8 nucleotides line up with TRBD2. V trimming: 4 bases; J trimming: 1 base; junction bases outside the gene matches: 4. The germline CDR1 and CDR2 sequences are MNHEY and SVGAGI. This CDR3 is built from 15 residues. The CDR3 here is CASSFFSGGTDTQYF. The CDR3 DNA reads TGTGCCAGCAGTTTCTTTAGCGGGGGCACAGATACGCAGTATTTT.

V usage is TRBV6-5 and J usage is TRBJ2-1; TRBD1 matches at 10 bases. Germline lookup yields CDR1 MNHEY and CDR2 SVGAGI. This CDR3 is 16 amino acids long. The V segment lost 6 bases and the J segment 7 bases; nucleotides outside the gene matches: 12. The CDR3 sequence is CASSWHRDRGGNEQFF. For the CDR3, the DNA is TGTGCCAGCAGCTGGCACCGGGACAGGGGAGGGAATGAGCAGTTCTTC.

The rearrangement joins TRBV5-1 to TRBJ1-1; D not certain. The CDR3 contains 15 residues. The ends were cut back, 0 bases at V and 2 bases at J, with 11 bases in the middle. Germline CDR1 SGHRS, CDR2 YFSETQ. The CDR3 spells CASSLDRLGNTEAFF. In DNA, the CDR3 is TGCGCCAGCAGCTTGGACAGATTGGGAAACACTGAAGCTTTCTTT.

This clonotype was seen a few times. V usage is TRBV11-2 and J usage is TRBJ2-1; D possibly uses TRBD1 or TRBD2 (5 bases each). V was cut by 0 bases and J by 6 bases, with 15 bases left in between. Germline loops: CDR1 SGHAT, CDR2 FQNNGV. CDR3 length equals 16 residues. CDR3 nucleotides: TGTGCCAGCAGCTTAGAGGGGGACGCCTCCCTCAATGAGCAGTTCTTC. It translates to CASSLEGDASLNEQFF.

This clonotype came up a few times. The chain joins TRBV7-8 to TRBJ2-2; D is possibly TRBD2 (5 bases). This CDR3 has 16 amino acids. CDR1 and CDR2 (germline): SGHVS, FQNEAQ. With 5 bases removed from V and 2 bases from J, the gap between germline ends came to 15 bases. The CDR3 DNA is TGTGCCAGCAGCCTCAAGAGGACTCGAAACACCGGGGAGCTGTTTTTT. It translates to CASSLKRTRNTGELFF.

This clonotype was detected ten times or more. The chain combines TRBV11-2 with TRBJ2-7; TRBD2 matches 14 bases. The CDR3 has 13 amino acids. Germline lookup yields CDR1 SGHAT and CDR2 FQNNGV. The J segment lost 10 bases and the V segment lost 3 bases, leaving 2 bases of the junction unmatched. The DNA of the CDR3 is TGTGCCAGCAGCTTGGGGACTAGCGGGAGTCAGTACTTC. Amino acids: CASSLGTSGSQYF.

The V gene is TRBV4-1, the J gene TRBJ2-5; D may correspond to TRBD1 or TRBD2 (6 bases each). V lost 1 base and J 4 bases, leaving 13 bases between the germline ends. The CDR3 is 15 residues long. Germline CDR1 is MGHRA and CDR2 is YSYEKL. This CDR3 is CASSQAPPGAETQYF. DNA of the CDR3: TGCGCCAGCAGCCAAGCCCCCCCGGGGGCAGAGACCCAGTACTTC.

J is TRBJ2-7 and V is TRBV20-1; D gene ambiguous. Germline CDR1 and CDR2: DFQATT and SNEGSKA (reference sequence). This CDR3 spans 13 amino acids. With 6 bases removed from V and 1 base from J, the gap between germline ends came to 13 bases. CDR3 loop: CSAGSAASYEQYF. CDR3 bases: TGCAGTGCCGGGTCAGCCGCATCCTACGAGCAGTACTTC.

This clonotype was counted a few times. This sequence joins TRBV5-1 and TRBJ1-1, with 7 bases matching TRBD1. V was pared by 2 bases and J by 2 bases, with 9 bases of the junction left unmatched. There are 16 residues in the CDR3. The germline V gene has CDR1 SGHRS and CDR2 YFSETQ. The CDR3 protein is CASSFPTTGTNTEAFF. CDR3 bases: TGCGCCAGCAGCTTCCCAACGACAGGGACCAACACTGAAGCTTTCTTT.

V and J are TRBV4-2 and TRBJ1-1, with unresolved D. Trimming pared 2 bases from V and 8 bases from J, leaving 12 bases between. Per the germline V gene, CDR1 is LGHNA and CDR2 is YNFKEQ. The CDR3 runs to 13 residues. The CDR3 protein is CASSQNRRIEAFF. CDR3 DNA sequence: TGTGCCAGCAGCCAAAACCGCAGGATCGAAGCTTTCTTT.

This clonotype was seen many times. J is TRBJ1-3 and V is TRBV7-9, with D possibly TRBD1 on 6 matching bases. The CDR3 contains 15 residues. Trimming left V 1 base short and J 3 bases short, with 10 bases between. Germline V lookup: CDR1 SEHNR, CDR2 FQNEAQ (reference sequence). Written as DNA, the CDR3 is TGTGCCAGCAGCTTAGTCCCAGGGGTTGGAAACACCATATATTTT. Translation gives CASSLVPGVGNTIYF.

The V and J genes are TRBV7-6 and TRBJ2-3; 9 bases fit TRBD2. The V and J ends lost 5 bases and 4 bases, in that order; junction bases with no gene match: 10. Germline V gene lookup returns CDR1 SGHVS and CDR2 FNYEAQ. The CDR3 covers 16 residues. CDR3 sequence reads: CASSVFSGGSADTQYF. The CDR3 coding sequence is TGTGCCAGCAGCGTCTTTAGCGGGGGAAGCGCAGATACGCAGTATTTT.

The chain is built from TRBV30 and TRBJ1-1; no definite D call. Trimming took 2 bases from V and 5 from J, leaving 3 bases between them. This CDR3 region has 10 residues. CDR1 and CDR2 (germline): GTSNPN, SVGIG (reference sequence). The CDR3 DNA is TGTGCCTGGAGTAGAACTGAAGCTTTCTTT. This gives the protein CAWSRTEAFF. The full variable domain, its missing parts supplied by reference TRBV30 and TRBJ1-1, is SQTIHQWPATLVQPVGSPLSLECTVEGTSNPNLYWYRQAAGRGLQLLFYSVGIGQISSEVPQNLSASRPQDRQFILSSKKLLLSDSGFYLCAWSRTEAFFGQGTRLTVV.

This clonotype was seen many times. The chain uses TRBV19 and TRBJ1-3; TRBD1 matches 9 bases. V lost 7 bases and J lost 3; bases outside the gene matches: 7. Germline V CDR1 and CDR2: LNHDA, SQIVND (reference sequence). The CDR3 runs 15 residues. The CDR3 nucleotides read TGTGCCAGTACAGGACAGGGGACGGTTGGAAACACCATATATTTT. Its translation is CASTGQGTVGNTIYF.